This T cell receptor (beta chain) appears in the sequencing data of a study of shared clonotypes between healthy human individuals. This CDR3 has 14 amino acids. V shed 6 bases, J shed 3 bases, and the junction held 6 bases outside the gene matches. Germline-derived CDR1 and CDR2 are MNHEY and SMNVEV (reference sequence). Only in-frame clones appear in the TCRdb table, and some are missing; sequencing was by immunoSEQ multiplex PCR. The profile shows approximately 650,000 clones, roughly 96% of them singletons. Concerning this clone itself: Its antigen is not known.

Terminally differentiated effector memory CD45RA+ cells were excluded by CCR7 positive selection of CD45RO-negative cells. Study-level points and caveats: Sample collection involved blood only; tissue repertoires are likely different.

Source material: naive CD8+ T cells sorted from blood. This receptor was taken from a woman aged 25 to 39 in good health. The chain combines TRBV27 with TRBJ2-7, with 9 nucleotides matching TRBD2. CDR3 in DNA: TGTGCCAGCAGCCCCAAGACTAGCGGCTACGAGCAGTACTTC. This encodes CASSPKTSGYEQYF.